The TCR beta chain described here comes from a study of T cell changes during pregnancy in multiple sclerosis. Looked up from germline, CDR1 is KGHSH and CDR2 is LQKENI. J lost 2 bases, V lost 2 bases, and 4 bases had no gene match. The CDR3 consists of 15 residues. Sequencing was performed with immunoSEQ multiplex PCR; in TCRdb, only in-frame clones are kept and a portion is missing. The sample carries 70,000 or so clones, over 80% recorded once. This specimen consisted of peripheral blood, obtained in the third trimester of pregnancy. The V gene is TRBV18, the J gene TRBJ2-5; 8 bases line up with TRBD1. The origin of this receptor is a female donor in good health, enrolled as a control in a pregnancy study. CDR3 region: CASSPGRGRQETQYF. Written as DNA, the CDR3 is TGTGCCAGCTCACCAGGCAGGGGGCGACAAGAGACCCAGTACTTC.